The sequence of this T cell receptor beta chain was determined in a study of early T cells in non-severe SARS-CoV-2 infection. Background on the study: Sequenced bulk RNA came from whole blood that was unsorted, and chains were unpaired. Study outcomes and limitations: Database matching using VDJdb favored anti-spike CD8 responses, with private and CD4 specificities left missing.

This CDR3 contains 14 residues. V lost 2 bases and J lost 7; bases outside the gene matches: 5. Germline-derived CDR1 and CDR2 are SGHAT and FQNNGV. Notes on this clonotype: Its target is unknown.

Individually, cDNA molecules had unique molecular identifiers attached to them. TCRdb re-called the 5' RACE reads with MiXCR, one entry per CDR3 protein. Here the sample spans some 80,000 distinct CDR3 sequences, about an eighth being singletons. The clonotype originates from an adult who was a healthcare worker with PCR-confirmed SARS-CoV-2 infection or an uninfected control (not recorded which). The chain combines TRBV11-2 with TRBJ2-1, with 7 bases that match TRBD2. The sample comprised whole blood. The CDR3 reads CASSLWEGRNEQFF. In nucleotides, the CDR3 is TGTGCCAGCAGCTTATGGGAGGGGAGGAATGAGCAGTTCTTC.